Following are 10 T cell receptor beta chains from one sample sequenced in a study of blood T cell repertoires in COVID-19. TCRdb keeps only in-frame clones here, not all; method: immunoSEQ multiplex PCR. The top ten hold approximately 5.2% of the sample, which has 110,000 to 150,000 clones, around 79% seen once. Sequences were obtained from peripheral blood. The receptors stem from a woman aged 65 to 85 with COVID-19, enrolled during active disease.

The chain links TRBV29-1 to TRBJ2-3; 8 bases agree with TRBD2. J gave up 5 bases and V 0 bases, and 4 bases lay outside the gene matches. Germline V gene lookup returns CDR1 SQVTM and CDR2 ANQGSEA. CDR3 length: 14 residues. CDR3: CSVEDRAGVDTQYF. Here the CDR3 DNA reads TGCAGCGTTGAAGATCGAGCGGGGGTAGATACGCAGTATTTT.

The chain is built from TRBV6-2 or TRBV6-3 and TRBJ2-2; weak D call: TRBD1 (6 bases). There are 15 residues in the CDR3. Germline lookup yields CDR1 MNHEY and CDR2 SVGEGT. V shed 6 bases and J shed 6 bases, with 17 bases lying between them. The CDR3 DNA reads as TGTGCCAGCAGCTTAGCAGGGGAGAGGCCCGGGGAGCTGTTTTTT. This encodes CASSLAGERPGELFF.

This clone has only a few counts. The V call is TRBV6-2 or TRBV6-3, the J call TRBJ2-4; D is undetermined. The CDR3 sequence is 18 residues long. The germline gives CDR1 MNHEY, CDR2 SVGEGT. V lost 0 bases, J lost 0 bases, and 15 bases lay in between. CDR3 DNA: TGTGCCAGCAGTTACTCGATGCCACTGAACCTAGCCAAAAACATTCAGTACTTC. This gives the protein CASSYSMPLNLAKNIQYF.

The rearrangement joins TRBV6-2 or TRBV6-3 to TRBJ1-6; a weak D match, TRBD1 (6 bases). The CDR3 runs to 14 residues. Deletions cut 3 bases from V and 4 bases from J, with 7 bases between. Per germline, CDR1 MNHEY and CDR2 SVGEGT. The CDR3 protein is CASSYQGYNSPLHF. Written as DNA, the CDR3 is TGTGCCAGCAGTTATCAGGGGTATAATTCACCCCTCCACTTT.

The genes are TRBV7-2 and TRBJ1-2, with no clear D. V was shortened by 1 base and J by 2 bases, with 8 bases between the two germline ends. This CDR3 has 14 residues. The germline V gene has CDR1 SGHTA and CDR2 FQGNSA. This CDR3 is CASSLEYRNYGYTF. Here the CDR3 DNA reads TGTGCCAGCAGCTTAGAGTACAGAAACTATGGCTACACCTTC.

V gene TRBV18 combines with J gene TRBJ1-3; 7 bases map to TRBD1. Germline V gives CDR1 KGHSH, CDR2 LQKENI. J was trimmed by 0 bases and V by 6 bases; bases with no gene match: 2. The CDR3 is made up of 14 amino acids. The CDR3 bases are TGTGCCAGCTCGACAGGGACCTCTGGAAACACCATATATTTT. This sequence encodes CASSTGTSGNTIYF.

The rearrangement links TRBV7-9 to TRBJ1-2; tentative D call: TRBD1 (5 bases). The length of the CDR3 is 13 residues. CDR1 SEHNR and CDR2 FQNEAQ come from the germline V gene (reference sequence). V lost 4 bases and J lost 2, with 8 bases in between. DNA of the CDR3: TGTGCCAGCAGCTCGACAGAGAACTATGGCTACACCTTC. Translating it yields CASSSTENYGYTF.

The CDR3 DNA reads TGTGCCAGCAGACAGTTGGGCACAGATACGCAGTATTTT. Translated: CASRQLGTDTQYF. This chain links TRBV14 with TRBJ2-3; D is undetermined. The CDR3 has 13 residues. Germline CDR1 reads SGHDN; CDR2 reads FVKESK. The V end was cut by 6 bases, the J end by 1 base, with 8 bases between.

The chain recombines TRBV19 with TRBJ2-7, with D perhaps TRBD2 (6 bases). The ends were cut back, 5 bases at V and 1 base at J, with 12 bases in the middle. The germline V gene encodes CDR1 LNHDA and CDR2 SQIVND (reference sequence). The CDR3 length is 14 residues. The CDR3 nucleotides are TGTGCCAGTAGTCTTAGTAGCGGATCCTACGAGCAGTACTTC. Translated: CASSLSSGSYEQYF.

The sample holds one count of this clone. The chain combines TRBV7-2 with TRBJ1-1, with 8 bases fitting TRBD1. This CDR3 region has 16 residues. V lost 5 bases and J lost 8; bases outside the gene matches: 16. Germline loops: CDR1 SGHTA, CDR2 FQGNSA. The chain's CDR3 is CASSIGYQTGVAEAFF. In DNA, the CDR3 is TGTGCCAGCAGCATCGGCTACCAGACAGGGGTAGCCGAAGCTTTCTTT.